One and the same sample provided the 10 T cell receptor beta chains below, sequenced in a study of T cells after yellow fever vaccination. Each CDR3 protein is one row after TCRdb ran MiXCR on the 5' RACE reads. Of some 500,000 distinct CDR3 sequences in the sample, roughly 13% were seen once. The input for sequencing was PBMCs, taken on the day of the yellow fever booster vaccination. These receptors originate from a man aged 25-45 years who received the YFV17D yellow fever vaccine.

This clonotype was picked up a small number of times. The gene calls are TRBV19 and TRBJ2-7; weak D call: TRBD2 (6 bases). This CDR3 spans 13 amino acids. Per the germline V gene, CDR1 is LNHDA and CDR2 is SQIVND (reference sequence). V was shortened by 6 bases and J by 3 bases, with 12 bases between the two germline ends. DNA of the CDR3: TGTGCCAGTAGGGAGAGGGGAGGCTACGAGCAGTACTTC. It translates to CASRERGGYEQYF.

This clonotype was picked up a small number of times. The J gene is TRBJ1-5, the V gene TRBV15, with D possibly being TRBD1 (6 bases). V lost 5 bases to trimming and J lost 0 bases, with 8 bases between them. This CDR3 has 14 amino acids. From germline, CDR1 is LNHNV and CDR2 YYDKDF (reference sequence). CDR3 in amino acids: CATSRTVSNQPQHF. CDR3 nucleotide sequence: TGTGCCACCAGCCGGACAGTTAGCAATCAGCCCCAGCATTTT.

The V gene is TRBV4-3, the J gene TRBJ1-1, with D maybe TRBD1 (6 bases). V was trimmed by 2 bases and J by 4 bases, leaving 11 bases between them. Germline values: CDR1 LGHNA, CDR2 YSLEER. The CDR3 loop spans 14 amino acids. CDR3: CASSQFQQGTEAFF. The CDR3 bases are TGCGCCAGCAGCCAATTTCAACAGGGCACTGAAGCTTTCTTT.

The chain recombines TRBV21-1 with TRBJ1-1. TRBV21-1 is termed a pseudogene. This CDR3 is built from 14 residues. In DNA form, the CDR3 reads TGTGCCAGCAGTGAGGGACGGCTGAACACTGAAGCTTTCTTT. Translated, it gives CASSEGRLNTEAFF.

This clonotype was counted only a few times. The chain joins TRBV20-1 to TRBJ2-1; 13 bases agree with TRBD2. V lost 1 base to trimming and J lost 6 bases; unmatched junction nucleotides: 3. The CDR3 is 15 residues long. Germline values: CDR1 DFQATT, CDR2 SNEGSKA (reference sequence). The CDR3 DNA follows: TGCAGTGCTAGAGCCGGGACTAGCGGGGCCAATGAGCAGTTCTTC. Amino acid sequence: CSARAGTSGANEQFF.

In its sample, this clonotype was seen a few times. CDR3 loop: CASSVGQGLGELFF. CDR3 in DNA: TGTGCCAGCAGCGTGGGGCAGGGTTTGGGGGAGCTGTTTTTT. V and J are TRBV13 and TRBJ2-2; D may be TRBD1 (5 bases). Germline V lookup: CDR1 PRHDT, CDR2 FYEKMQ (reference sequence). V was trimmed by 5 bases and J by 8 bases, leaving 15 bases between them. The length of the CDR3 is 14 residues. Filled out from reference TRBV13 and TRBJ2-2, the complete variable domain reads AAGVIQSPRHLIKEKRETATLKCYPIPRHDTVYWYQQGPGQDPQFLISFYEKMQSDKGSIPDRFSAQQFSDYHSELNMSSLELGDSALYFCASSVGQGLGELFFGEGSRLTVL.

The chain couples TRBV7-6 to TRBJ2-3; 10 bases agree with TRBD2. Losses at the gene ends were 5 bases for V and 0 bases for J; bases not matched to a gene: 5. Germline assignment: CDR1 SGHVS and CDR2 FNYEAQ. This CDR3 contains 16 residues. CDR3 amino acids: CASSHRTSGSTDTQYF. The CDR3 DNA sequence: TGTGCCAGCAGCCACCGGACTAGCGGTAGCACAGATACGCAGTATTTT.

This clonotype has more than one count but fewer than ten. V and J are TRBV7-2 and TRBJ2-7, with D tentatively TRBD1 (6 bases). This CDR3 spans 13 amino acids. Per the germline V gene, CDR1 is SGHTA and CDR2 is FQGNSA. The V end was cut by 1 base, the J end by 8 bases, with 12 bases between. The CDR3 is CASSLDREAQQYF. The CDR3 coding sequence is TGTGCCAGCAGCTTAGACAGGGAAGCCCAGCAGTACTTC.

The chain is built from TRBV7-9 and TRBJ2-6, with D unclear. The CDR3 sequence is 16 residues long. Germline CDR1 is SEHNR and CDR2 is FQNEAQ (reference sequence). The V and J ends lost 4 bases and 0 bases respectively, with 10 bases between them. The CDR3 region has the DNA TGTGCCAGCAGCTCCACACAAAGCTCTGGGGCCAACGTCCTGACTTTC. Translation gives CASSSTQSSGANVLTF.

The chain joins TRBV30 to TRBJ1-1, with 8 bases that match TRBD1. The germline V gene has CDR1 GTSNPN and CDR2 SVGIG (reference sequence). Trimming cost V 5 bases and J 0 bases; bases outside gene matches: 2. There are 13 residues in the CDR3. As DNA, the CDR3 is TGTGCCTGGTGGGACAGGATGAACACTGAAGCTTTCTTT. Amino acids: CAWWDRMNTEAFF.